The clone carrying this T cell receptor beta chain was recorded a few times. Its antigen remains unknown. CDR3 size: 16 residues. The germline V gene has CDR1 SGHRS and CDR2 YFSETQ. V was trimmed by 0 bases and J by 6 bases, leaving 16 bases between them. Profiling relied on immunoSEQ multiplex PCR, and the TCRdb table lists in-frame clones only, not all of them. This table holds fewer than 180,000 clones, under 95% found once. The sample originates from a study of T cell responses to AZD1222 COVID-19 vaccine. Study-wide results and caveats: Targeting of unmutated variant regions was reportedly seen in nearly half of spike-specific TCRs. Among vaccine-associated CD4 TCRs, coverage spanned spike, with dominance at 160-218 and 743-854. Every sample of the repertoires postdated the peak T cell response.

It was second doses at about 4 or about 12 weeks that were pooled. This receptor was identified in an adult who received the AZD1222 COVID-19 vaccine. The starting material was peripheral blood, obtained 28 days after the second AZD1222 dose. The J gene is TRBJ2-1, the V gene TRBV5-1; D may be TRBD1 or TRBD2 (5 bases each). CDR3 nucleotide sequence: TGCGCCAGCAGCTTGGTTCTGGGACCGGCGGGCAATGAGCAGTTCTTC. This sequence encodes CASSLVLGPAGNEQFF.